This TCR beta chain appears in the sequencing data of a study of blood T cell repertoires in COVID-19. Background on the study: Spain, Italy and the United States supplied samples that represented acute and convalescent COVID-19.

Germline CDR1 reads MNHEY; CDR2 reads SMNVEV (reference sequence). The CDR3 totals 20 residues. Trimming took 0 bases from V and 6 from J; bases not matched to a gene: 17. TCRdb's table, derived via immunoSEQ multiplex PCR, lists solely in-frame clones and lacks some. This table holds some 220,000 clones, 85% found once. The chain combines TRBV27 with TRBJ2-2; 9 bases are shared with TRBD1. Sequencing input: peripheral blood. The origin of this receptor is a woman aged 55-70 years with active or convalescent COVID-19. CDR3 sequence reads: CASSLSPQILAGQGPGELFF. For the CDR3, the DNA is TGTGCCAGCAGTTTATCTCCACAAATCCTTGCGGGACAGGGACCCGGGGAGCTGTTTTTT.